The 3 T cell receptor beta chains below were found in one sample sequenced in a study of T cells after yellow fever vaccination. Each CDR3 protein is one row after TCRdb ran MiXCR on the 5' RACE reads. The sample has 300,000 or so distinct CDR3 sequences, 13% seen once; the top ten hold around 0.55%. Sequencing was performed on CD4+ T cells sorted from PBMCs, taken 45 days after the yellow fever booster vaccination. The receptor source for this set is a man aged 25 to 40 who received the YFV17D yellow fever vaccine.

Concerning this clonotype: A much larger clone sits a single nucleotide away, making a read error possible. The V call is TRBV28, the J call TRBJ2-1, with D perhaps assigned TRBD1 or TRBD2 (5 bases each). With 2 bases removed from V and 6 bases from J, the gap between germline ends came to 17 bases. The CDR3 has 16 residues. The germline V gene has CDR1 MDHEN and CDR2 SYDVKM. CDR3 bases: TGTGCCAGCAGTTTAGTGCGGACTGGGACCTTCAATGAGCAGTTCTTC. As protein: CASSLVRTGTFNEQFF.

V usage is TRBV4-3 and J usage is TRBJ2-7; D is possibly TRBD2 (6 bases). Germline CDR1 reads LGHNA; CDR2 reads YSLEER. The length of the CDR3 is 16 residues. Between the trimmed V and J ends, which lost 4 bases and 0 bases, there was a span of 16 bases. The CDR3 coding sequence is TGCGCCAGCAGCCGGATTGTGGCGGGATCCTCCTACGAGCAGTACTTC. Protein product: CASSRIVAGSSYEQYF.

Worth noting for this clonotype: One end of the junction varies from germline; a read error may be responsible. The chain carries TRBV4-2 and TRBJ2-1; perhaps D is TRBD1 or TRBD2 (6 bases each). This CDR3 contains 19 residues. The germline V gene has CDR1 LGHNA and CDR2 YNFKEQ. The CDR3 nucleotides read TGTGCCAGGAGCCCCAGGATCCTCCGGGGGCGTCACTCCTACAATGAGCAGTTCTTC. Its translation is CARSPRILRGRHSYNEQFF.